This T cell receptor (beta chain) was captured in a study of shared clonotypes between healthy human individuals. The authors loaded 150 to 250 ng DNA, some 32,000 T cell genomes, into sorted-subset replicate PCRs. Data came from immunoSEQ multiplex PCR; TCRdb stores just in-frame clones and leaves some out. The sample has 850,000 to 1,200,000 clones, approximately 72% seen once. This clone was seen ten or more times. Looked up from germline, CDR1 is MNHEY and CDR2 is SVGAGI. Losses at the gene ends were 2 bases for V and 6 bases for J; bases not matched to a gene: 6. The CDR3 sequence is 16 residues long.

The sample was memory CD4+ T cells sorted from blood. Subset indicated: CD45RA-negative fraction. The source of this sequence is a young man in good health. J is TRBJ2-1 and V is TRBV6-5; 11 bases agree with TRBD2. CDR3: CASSYLLAGGINEQFF. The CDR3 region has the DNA TGTGCCAGCAGTTACCTCCTAGCGGGAGGTATCAATGAGCAGTTCTTC.